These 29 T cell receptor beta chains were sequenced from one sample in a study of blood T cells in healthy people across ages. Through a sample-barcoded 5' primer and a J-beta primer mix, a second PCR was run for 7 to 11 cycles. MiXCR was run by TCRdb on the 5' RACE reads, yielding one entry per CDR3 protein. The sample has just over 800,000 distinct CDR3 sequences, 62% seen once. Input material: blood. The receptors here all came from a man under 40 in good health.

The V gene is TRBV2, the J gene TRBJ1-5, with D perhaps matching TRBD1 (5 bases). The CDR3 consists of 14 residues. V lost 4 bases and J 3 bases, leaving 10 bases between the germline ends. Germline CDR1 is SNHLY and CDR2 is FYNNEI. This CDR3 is CASSVQGDNQPQHF. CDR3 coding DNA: TGTGCCAGCAGTGTCCAGGGCGACAATCAGCCCCAGCATTTT.

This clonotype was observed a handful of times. CDR3 protein: CSVNQDRGRADTQYF. CDR3 DNA sequence: TGCAGCGTGAACCAGGACAGGGGGCGCGCAGATACGCAGTATTTT. V is TRBV29-1 and J is TRBJ2-3, with 11 nucleotides matching TRBD1. CDR1 and CDR2 from the germline V gene are SQVTM and ANQGSEA. V lost 6 bases to trimming and J lost 4 bases; unmatched junction nucleotides: 9. The CDR3 runs to 15 residues.

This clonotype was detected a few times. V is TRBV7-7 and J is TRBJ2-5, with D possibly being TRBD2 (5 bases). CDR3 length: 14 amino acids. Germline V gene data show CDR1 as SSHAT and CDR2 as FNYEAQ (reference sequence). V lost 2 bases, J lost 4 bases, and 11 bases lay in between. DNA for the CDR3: TGTGCCAGCAGCTTAAGCGGTCGTCGAGAGACCCAGTACTTC. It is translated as CASSLSGRRETQYF.

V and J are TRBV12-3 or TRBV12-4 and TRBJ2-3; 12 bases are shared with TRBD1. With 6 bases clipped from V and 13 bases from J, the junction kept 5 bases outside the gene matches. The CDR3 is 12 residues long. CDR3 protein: CASRMGQGAKYF. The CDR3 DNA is TGTGCCAGCAGAATGGGACAGGGGGCAAAGTATTTT.

The CDR3 sequence: CASSEVEYNEQFF. In nucleotides, the CDR3 is TGTGCCAGCAGTGAAGTAGAGTACAATGAGCAGTTCTTC. This chain joins TRBV6-1 and TRBJ2-1; D is ambiguous. CDR1 is MNHNS, CDR2 SASEGT, per germline. This CDR3 region has 13 residues. V was trimmed by 1 base and J by 4 bases, leaving 5 bases between them.

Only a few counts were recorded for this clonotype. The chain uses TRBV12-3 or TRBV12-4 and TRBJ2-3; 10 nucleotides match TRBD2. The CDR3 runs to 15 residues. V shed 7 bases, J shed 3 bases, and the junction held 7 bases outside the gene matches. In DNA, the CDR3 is TGTGCCAGCACTCAGCGGGGGGGCCTAACAGATACGCAGTATTTT. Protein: CASTQRGGLTDTQYF.

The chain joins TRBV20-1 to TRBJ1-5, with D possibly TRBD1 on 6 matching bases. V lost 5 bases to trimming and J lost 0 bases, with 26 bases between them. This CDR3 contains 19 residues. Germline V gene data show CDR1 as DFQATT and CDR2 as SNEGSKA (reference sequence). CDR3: CSAVHHWGADRYSNQPQHF. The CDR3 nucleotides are TGCAGTGCTGTGCACCATTGGGGGGCCGACCGATATAGCAATCAGCCCCAGCATTTT.

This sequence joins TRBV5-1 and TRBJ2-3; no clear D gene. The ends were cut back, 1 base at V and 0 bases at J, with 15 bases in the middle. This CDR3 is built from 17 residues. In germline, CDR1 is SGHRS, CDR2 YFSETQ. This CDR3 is CASSLFGEPTSTDTQYF. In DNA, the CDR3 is TGCGCCAGCAGCTTGTTCGGAGAACCTACTAGCACAGATACGCAGTATTTT.

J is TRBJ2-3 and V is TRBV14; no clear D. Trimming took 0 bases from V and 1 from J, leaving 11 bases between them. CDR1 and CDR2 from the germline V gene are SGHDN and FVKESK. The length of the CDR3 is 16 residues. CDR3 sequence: CASSQDLDIRTDTQYF. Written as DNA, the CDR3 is TGTGCCAGCAGCCAAGATCTAGATATCCGCACAGATACGCAGTATTTT.

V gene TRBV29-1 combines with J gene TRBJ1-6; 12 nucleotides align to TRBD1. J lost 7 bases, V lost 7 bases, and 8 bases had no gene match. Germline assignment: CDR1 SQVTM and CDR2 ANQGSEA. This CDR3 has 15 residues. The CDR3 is CSAASGQGANSPLHF. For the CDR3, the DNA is TGCAGCGCTGCTTCGGGACAGGGGGCGAATTCACCCCTCCACTTT.

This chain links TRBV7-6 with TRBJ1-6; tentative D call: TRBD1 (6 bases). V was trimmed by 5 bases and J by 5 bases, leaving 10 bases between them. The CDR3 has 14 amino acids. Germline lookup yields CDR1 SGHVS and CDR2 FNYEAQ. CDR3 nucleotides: TGTGCCAGCAGCCCCGGACAGAATAATTCACCCCTCCACTTT. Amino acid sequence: CASSPGQNNSPLHF. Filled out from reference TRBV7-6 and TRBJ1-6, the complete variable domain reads GAGVSQSPRYKVTKRGQDVALRCDPISGHVSLYWYRQALGQGPEFLTYFNYEAQQDKSGLPNDRFSAERPEGSISTLTIQRTEQRDSAMYRCASSPGQNNSPLHFGNGTRLTVT.

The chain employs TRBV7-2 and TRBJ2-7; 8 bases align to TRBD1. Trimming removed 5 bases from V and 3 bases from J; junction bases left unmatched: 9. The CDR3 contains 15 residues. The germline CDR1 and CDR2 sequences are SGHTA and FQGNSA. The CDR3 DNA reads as TGTGCCAGCAGCCCCGGACAGGGTCAGATCTACGAGCAGTACTTC. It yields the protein CASSPGQGQIYEQYF.

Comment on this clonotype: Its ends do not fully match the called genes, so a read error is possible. The CDR3 region has the DNA TGTGCCAACAGTGGGAGTTCGGGCTACGAGCAGTACTTC. This gives the protein CANSGSSGYEQYF. J is TRBJ2-7 and V is TRBV2; possibly TRBD2 for D (5 bases). CDR1 SNHLY and CDR2 FYNNEI come from the germline V gene. This CDR3 is built from 13 residues.

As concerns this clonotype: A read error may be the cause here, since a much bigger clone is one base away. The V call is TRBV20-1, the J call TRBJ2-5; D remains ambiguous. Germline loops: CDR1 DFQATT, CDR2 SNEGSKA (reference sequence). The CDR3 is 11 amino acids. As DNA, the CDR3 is TGCAATGCTAGGATGGAAGAGACCCAGTACTTC. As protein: CNARMEETQYF.

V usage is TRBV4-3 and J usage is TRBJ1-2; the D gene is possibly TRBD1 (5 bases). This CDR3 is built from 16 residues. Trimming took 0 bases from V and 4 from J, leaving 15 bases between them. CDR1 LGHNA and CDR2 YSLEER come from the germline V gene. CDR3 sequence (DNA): TGCGCCAGCAGCCAAGAGGGGGACGGTAGAACCTATGGCTACACCTTC. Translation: CASSQEGDGRTYGYTF.

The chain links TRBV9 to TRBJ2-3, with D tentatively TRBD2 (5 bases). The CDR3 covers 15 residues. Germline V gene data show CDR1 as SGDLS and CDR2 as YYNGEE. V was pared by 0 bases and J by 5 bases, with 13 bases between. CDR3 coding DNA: TGTGCCAGCAGCGTAGAACCAGCCGAGGGAGATACGCAGTATTTT. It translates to CASSVEPAEGDTQYF. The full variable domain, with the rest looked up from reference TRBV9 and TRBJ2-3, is DSGVTQTPKHLITATGQRVTLRCSPRSGDLSVYWYQQSLDQGLQFLIQYYNGEERAKGNILERFSAQQFPDLHSELNLSSLELGDSALYFCASSVEPAEGDTQYFGPGTRLTVL.

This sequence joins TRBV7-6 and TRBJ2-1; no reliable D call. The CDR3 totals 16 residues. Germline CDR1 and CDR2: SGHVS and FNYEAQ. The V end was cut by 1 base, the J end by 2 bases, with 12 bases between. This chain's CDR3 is CASSLGFRSTYNEQFF. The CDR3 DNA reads TGTGCCAGCAGCTTAGGGTTCCGGTCCACCTACAATGAGCAGTTCTTC.

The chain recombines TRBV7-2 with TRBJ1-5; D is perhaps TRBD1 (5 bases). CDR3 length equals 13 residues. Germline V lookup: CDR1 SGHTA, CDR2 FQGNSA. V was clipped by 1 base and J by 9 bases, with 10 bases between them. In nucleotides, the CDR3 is TGTGCCAGCAGCTTAGGGGGGGATGGGCCCCAGCATTTT. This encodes CASSLGGDGPQHF.

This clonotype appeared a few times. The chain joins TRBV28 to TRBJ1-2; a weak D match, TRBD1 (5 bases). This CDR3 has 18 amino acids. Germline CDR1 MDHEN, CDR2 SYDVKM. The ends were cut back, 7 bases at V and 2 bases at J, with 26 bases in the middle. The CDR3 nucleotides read TGTGCCAGCACCCCTTTTGTGGTCCGAAGGACACCGAACTATGGCTACACCTTC. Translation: CASTPFVVRRTPNYGYTF.

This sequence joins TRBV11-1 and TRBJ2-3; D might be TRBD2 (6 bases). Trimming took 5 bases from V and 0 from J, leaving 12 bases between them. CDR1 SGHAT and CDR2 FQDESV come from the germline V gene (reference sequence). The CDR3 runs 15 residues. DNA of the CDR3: TGTGCCAGCAGCCTCCCGACTAGTAGCACAGATACGCAGTATTTT. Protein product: CASSLPTSSTDTQYF. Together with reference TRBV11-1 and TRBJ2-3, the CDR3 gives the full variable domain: EAEVAQSPRYKITEKSQAVAFWCDPISGHATLYWYRQILGQGPELLVQFQDESVVDDSQLPKDRFSAERLKGVDSTLKIQPAELGDSAMYLCASSLPTSSTDTQYFGPGTRLTVL.

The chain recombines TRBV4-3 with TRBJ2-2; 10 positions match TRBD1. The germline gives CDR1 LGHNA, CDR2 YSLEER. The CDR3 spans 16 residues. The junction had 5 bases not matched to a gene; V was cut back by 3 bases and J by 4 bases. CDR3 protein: CASSQRGTGVTGELFF. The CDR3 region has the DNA TGCGCCAGCAGCCAGAGAGGGACAGGGGTCACCGGGGAGCTGTTTTTT.

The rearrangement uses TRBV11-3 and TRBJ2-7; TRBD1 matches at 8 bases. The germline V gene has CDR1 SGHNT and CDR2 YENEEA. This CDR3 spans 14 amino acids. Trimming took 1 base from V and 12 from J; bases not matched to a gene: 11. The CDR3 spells CASSLGHRGETRYF. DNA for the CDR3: TGTGCCAGCAGCTTAGGCCACAGGGGGGAGACCCGGTACTTC. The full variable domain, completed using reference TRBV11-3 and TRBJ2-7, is EAGVVQSPRYKIIEKKQPVAFWCNPISGHNTLYWYLQNLGQGPELLIRYENEEAVDDSQLPKDRFSAERLKGVDSTLKIQPAELGDSAVYLCASSLGHRGETRYFGPGTRLTVT.

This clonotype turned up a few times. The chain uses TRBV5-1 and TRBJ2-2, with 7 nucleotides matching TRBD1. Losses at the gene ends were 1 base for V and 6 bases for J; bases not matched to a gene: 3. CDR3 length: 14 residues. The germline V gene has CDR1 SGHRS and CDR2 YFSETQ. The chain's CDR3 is CASSLLQGPGELFF. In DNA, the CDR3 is TGCGCCAGCAGCTTGCTACAGGGGCCCGGGGAGCTGTTTTTT.

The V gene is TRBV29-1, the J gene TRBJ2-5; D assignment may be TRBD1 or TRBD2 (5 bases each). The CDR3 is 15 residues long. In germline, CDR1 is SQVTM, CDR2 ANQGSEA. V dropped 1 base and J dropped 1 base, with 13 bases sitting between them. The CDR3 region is CSVEGGPGVQETQYF. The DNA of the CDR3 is TGCAGCGTTGAAGGGGGCCCCGGGGTCCAAGAGACCCAGTACTTC.

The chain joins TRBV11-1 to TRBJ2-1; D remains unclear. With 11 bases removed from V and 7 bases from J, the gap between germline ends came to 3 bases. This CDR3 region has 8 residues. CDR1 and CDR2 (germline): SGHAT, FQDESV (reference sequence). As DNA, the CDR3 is TGTGCCCGTAATGAGCAGTTCTTC. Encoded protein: CARNEQFF.

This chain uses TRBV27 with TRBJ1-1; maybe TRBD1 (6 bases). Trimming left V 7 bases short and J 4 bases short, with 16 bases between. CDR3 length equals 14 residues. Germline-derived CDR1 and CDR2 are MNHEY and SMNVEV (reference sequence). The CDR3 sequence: CASIEQGPGTEAFF. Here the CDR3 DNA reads TGTGCCAGCATCGAACAGGGTCCGGGCACTGAAGCTTTCTTT.

CDR3 in DNA: TGTGCCAGCAGTTCTTATTTAGGGGACAGGGGTGGCGCCAGCCTTACCTACGAGCAGTACTTC. Translation: CASSSYLGDRGGASLTYEQYF. V is TRBV28 and J is TRBJ2-7; the match to TRBD1 covers 10 bases. The CDR3 has 21 amino acids. CDR1 is MDHEN, CDR2 SYDVKM, per germline. After removal of 4 bases from V and 2 bases from J, the junction contained 23 bases not matched to a gene. The variable domain in full, completed from reference TRBV28 and TRBJ2-7, reads DVKVTQSSRYLVKRTGEKVFLECVQDMDHENMFWYRQDPGLGLRLIYFSYDVKMKEKGDIPEGYSVSREKKERFSLILESASTNQTSMYLCASSSYLGDRGGASLTYEQYFGPGTRLTVT.

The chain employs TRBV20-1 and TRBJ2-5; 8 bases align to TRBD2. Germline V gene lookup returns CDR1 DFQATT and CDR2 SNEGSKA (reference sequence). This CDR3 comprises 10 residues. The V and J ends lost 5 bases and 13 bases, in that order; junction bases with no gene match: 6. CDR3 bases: TGCAGTGCTGACCAGCGGGGGCCGTACTTC. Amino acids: CSADQRGPYF.

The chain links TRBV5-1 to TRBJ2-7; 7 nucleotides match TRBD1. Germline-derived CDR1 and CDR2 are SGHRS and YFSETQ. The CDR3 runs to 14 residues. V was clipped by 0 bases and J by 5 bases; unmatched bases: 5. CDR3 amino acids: CASSLETGTNEQYF. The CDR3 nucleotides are TGCGCCAGCAGCTTGGAGACAGGGACGAACGAGCAGTACTTC. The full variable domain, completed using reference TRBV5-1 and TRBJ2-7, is KAGVTQTPRYLIKTRGQQVTLSCSPISGHRSVSWYQQTPGQGLQFLFEYFSETQRNKGNFPGRFSGRQFSNSRSEMNVSTLELGDSALYLCASSLETGTNEQYFGPGTRLTVT.